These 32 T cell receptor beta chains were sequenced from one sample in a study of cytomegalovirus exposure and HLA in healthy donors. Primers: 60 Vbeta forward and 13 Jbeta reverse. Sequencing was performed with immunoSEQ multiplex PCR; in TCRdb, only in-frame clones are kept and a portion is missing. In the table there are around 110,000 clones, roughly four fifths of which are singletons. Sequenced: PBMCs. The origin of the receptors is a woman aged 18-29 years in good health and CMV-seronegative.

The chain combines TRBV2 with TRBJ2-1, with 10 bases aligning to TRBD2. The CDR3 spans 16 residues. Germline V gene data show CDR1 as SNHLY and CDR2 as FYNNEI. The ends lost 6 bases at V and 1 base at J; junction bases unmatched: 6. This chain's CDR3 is CASSPTSGKSYNEQFF. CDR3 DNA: TGTGCCAGCAGCCCAACTAGCGGGAAATCCTACAATGAGCAGTTCTTC.

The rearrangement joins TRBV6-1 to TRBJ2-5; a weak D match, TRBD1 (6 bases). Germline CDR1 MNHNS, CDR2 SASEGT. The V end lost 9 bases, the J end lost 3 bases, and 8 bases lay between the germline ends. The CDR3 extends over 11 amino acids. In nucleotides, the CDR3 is TGTGCCAGTAGACAGGAAGAGACCCAGTACTTC. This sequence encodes CASRQEETQYF.

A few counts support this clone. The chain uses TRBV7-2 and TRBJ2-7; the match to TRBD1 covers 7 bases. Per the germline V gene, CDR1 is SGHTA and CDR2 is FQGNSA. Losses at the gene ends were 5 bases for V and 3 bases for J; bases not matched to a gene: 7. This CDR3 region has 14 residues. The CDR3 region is CASSVQTGSYEQYF. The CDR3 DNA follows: TGTGCCAGCAGCGTCCAGACAGGGAGCTACGAGCAGTACTTC.

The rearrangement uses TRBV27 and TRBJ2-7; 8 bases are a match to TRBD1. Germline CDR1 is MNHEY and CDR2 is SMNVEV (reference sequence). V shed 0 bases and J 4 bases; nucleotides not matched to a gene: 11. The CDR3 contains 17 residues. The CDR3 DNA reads TGTGCCAGCAGTTTATCGTCACCCTTCAGGGGGCGTTACGAGCAGTACTTC. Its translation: CASSLSSPFRGRYEQYF.

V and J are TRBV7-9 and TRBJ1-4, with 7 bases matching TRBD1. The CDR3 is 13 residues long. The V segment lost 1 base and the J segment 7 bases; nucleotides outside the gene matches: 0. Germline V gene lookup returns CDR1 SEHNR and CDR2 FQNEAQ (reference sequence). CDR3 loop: CASSLGQGEKLFF. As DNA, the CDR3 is TGTGCCAGCAGCTTAGGACAGGGTGAAAAACTGTTTTTT. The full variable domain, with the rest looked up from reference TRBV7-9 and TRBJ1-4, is DTGVSQNPRHKITKRGQNVTFRCDPISEHNRLYWYRQTLGQGPEFLTYFQNEAQLEKSRLLSDRFSAERPKGSFSTLEIQRTEQGDSAMYLCASSLGQGEKLFFGSGTQLSVL.

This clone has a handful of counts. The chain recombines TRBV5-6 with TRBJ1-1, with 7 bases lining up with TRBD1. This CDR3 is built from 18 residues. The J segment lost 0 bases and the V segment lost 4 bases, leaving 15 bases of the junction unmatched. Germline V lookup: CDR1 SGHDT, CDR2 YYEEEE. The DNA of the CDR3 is TGTGCCAGCAGCCCGGGACAGACAATCCGAGACTTGAACACTGAAGCTTTCTTT. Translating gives CASSPGQTIRDLNTEAFF.

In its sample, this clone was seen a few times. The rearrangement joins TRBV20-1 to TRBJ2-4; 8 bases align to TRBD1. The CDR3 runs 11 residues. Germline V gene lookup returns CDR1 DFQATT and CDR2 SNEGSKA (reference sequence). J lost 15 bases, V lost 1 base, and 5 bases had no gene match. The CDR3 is CSARGQGIRYF. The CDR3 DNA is TGCAGTGCTAGAGGACAGGGGATCCGGTACTTC.

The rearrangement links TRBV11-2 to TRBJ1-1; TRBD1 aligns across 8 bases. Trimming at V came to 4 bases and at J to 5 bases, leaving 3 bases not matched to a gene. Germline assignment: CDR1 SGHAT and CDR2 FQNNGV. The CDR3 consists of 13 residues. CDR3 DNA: TGTGCCAGCAGCTCCGACAGGGGTACTGAAGCTTTCTTT. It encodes CASSSDRGTEAFF.

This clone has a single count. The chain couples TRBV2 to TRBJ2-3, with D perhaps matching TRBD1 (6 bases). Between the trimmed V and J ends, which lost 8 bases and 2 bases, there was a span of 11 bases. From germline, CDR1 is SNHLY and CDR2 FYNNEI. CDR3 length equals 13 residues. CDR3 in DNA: TGTGCCAGCCCACAGGGTATCACAGATACGCAGTATTTT. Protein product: CASPQGITDTQYF.

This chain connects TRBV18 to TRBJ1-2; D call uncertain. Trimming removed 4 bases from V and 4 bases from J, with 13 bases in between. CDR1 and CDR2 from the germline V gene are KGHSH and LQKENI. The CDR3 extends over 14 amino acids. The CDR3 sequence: CASSLSGVFYGYTF. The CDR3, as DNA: TGTGCCAGCTCACTTTCCGGTGTTTTCTATGGCTACACCTTC. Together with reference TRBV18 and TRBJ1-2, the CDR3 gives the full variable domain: NAGVMQNPRHLVRRRGQEARLRCSPMKGHSHVYWYRQLPEEGLKFMVYLQKENIIDESGMPKERFSAEFPKEGPSILRIQQVVRGDSAAYFCASSLSGVFYGYTFGSGTRLTVV.

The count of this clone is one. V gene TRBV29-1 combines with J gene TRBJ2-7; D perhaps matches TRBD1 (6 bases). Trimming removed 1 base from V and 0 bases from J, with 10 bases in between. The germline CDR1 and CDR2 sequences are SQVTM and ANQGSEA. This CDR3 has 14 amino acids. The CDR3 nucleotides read TGCAGCGTTGAAGCTCCGGACAGCTCCTACGAGCAGTACTTC. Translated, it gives CSVEAPDSSYEQYF.

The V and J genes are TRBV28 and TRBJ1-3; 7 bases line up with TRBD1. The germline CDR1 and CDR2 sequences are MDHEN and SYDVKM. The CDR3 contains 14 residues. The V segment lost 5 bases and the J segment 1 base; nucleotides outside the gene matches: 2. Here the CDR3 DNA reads TGTGCCAGCAGTCAGGACAGGTCTGGAAACACCATATATTTT. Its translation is CASSQDRSGNTIYF. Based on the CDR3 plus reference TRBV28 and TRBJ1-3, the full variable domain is DVKVTQSSRYLVKRTGEKVFLECVQDMDHENMFWYRQDPGLGLRLIYFSYDVKMKEKGDIPEGYSVSREKKERFSLILESASTNQTSMYLCASSQDRSGNTIYFGEGSWLTVV.

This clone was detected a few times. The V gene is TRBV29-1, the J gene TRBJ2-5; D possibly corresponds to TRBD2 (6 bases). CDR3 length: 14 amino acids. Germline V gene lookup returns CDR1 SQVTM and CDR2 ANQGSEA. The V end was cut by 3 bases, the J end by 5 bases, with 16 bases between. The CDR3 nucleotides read TGCAGCGTTGACGAGGGAGGCCTCTCGGAGACCCAGTACTTC. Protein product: CSVDEGGLSETQYF.

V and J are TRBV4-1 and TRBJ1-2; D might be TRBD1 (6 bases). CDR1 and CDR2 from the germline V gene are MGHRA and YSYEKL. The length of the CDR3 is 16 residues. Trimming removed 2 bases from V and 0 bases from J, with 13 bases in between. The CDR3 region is CASSQFGQRANYGYTF. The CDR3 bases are TGCGCCAGCAGCCAATTTGGACAGAGAGCTAACTATGGCTACACCTTC.

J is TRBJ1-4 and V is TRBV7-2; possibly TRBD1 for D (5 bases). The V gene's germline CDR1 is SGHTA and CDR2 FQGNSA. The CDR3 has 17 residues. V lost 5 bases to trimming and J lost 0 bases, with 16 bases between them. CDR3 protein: CASSPRYGTATNEKLFF. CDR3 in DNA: TGTGCCAGCAGCCCCAGATATGGGACTGCAACTAATGAAAAACTGTTTTTT.

CDR3 amino acids: CARGRWTGDQPQHF. The CDR3, as DNA: TGTGCCCGGGGGAGATGGACAGGGGATCAGCCCCAGCATTTT. V is TRBV6-4 and J is TRBJ1-5; 9 bases agree with TRBD1. CDR1 and CDR2 (germline): MRHNA, SNTAGT. V lost 11 bases and J lost 5; bases outside the gene matches: 10. The CDR3 has 14 residues.

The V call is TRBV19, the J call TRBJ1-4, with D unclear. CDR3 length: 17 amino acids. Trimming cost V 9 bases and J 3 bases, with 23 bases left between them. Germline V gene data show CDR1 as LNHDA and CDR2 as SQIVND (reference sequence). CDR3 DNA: TGTGCCAGCCTCCGTGGAGGGCCCTCCTGTTCTAATGAAAAACTGTTTTTT. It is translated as CASLRGGPSCSNEKLFF. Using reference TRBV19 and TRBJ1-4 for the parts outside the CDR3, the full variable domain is DGGITQSPKYLFRKEGQNVTLSCEQNLNHDAMYWYRQDPGQGLRLIYYSQIVNDFQKGDIAEGYSVSREKKESFPLTVTSAQKNPTAFYLCASLRGGPSCSNEKLFFGSGTQLSVL.

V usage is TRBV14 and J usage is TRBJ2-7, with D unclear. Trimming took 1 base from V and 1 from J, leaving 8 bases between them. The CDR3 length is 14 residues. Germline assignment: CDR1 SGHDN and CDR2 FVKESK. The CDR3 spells CASSQGFGSYEQYF. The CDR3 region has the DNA TGTGCCAGCAGCCAAGGGTTCGGTTCCTACGAGCAGTACTTC.

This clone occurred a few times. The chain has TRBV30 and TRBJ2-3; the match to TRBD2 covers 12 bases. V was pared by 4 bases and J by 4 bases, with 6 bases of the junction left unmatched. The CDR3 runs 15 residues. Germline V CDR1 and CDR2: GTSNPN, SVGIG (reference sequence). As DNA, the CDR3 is TGTGCCTGGACCGGACTAGCGGGGATACCAGATACGCAGTATTTT. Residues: CAWTGLAGIPDTQYF.

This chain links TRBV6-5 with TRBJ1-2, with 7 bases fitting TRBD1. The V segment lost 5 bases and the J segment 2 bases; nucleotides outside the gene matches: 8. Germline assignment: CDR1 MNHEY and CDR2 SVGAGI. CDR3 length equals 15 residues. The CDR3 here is CASSKIRDRNYGYTF. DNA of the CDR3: TGTGCCAGCAGTAAAATCCGGGACAGAAACTATGGCTACACCTTC.

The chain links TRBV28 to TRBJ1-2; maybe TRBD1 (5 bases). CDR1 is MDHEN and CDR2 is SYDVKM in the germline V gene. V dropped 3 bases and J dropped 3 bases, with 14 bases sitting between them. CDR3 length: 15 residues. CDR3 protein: CASSFPGRADYGYTF. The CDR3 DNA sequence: TGTGCCAGCAGTTTCCCCGGCAGGGCGGACTATGGCTACACCTTC.

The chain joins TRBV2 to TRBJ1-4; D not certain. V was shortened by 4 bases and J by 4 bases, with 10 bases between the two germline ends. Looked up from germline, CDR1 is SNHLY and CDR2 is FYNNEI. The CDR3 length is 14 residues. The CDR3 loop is CASSVGNSNEKLFF. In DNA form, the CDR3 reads TGTGCCAGCAGTGTCGGGAACAGTAATGAAAAACTGTTTTTT.

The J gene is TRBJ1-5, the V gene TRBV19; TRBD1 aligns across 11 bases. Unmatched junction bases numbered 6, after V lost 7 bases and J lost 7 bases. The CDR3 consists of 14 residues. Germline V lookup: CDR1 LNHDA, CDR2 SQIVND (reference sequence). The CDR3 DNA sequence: TGTGCCAGTATCGGACAGGGGGCCGAGCAGCCCCAGCATTTT. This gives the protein CASIGQGAEQPQHF.

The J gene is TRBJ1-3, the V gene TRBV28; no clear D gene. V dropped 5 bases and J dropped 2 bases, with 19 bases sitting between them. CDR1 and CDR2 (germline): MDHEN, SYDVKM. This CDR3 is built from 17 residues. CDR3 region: CASSMVQKRGPGNTIYF. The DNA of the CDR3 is TGTGCCAGCAGTATGGTACAGAAGAGAGGGCCTGGAAACACCATATATTTT.

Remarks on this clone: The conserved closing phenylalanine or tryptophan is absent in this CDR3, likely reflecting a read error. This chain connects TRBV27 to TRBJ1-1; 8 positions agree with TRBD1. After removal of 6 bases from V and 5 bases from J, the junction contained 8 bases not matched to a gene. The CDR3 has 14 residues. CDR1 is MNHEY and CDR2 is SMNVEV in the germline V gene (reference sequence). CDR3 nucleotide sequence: TGTGCCAGCAGCCACCAAACAGGGGGAACTGAAGCTTTCGTT. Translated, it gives CASSHQTGGTEAFV.

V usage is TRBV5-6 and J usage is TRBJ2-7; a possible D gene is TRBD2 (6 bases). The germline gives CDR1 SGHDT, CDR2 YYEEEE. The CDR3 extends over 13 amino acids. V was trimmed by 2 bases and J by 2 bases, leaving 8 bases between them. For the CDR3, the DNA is TGTGCCAGCAGCTTAACGGGAGCCTACGAGCAGTACTTC. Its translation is CASSLTGAYEQYF.

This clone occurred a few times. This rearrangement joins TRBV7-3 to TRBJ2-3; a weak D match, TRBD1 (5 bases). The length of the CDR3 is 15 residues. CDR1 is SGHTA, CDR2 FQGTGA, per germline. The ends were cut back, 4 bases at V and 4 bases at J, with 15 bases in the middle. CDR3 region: CASSYGAGSADTQYF. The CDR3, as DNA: TGTGCCAGCAGCTATGGAGCAGGGTCTGCAGATACGCAGTATTTT.

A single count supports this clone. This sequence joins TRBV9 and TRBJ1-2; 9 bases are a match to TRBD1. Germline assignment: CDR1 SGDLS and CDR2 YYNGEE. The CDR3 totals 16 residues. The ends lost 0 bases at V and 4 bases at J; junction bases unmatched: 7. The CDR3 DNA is TGTGCCAGCAGCGTAGTAGAGGGACAGGGACCCTATGGCTACACCTTC. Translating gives CASSVVEGQGPYGYTF.

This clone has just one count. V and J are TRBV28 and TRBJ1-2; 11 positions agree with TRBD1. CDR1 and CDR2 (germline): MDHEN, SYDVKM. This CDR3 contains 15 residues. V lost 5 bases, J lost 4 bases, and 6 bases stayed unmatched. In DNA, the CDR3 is TGTGCCAGCAGTGCGCCGGGACAGGGGGTCTATGGCTACACCTTC. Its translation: CASSAPGQGVYGYTF.

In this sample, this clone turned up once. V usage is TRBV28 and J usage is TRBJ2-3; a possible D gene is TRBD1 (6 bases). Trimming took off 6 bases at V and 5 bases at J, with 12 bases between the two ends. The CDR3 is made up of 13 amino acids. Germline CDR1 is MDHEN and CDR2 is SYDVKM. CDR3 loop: CASRPTGLDTQYF. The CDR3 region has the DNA TGTGCCAGCAGACCAACAGGGTTAGATACGCAGTATTTT.

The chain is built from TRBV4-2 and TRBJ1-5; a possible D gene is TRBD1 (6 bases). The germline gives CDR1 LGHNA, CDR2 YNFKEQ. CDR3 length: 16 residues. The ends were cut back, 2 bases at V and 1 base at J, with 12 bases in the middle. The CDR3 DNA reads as TGTGCCAGCAGCCAATCCGGAACAGGGAGCAATCAGCCCCAGCATTTT. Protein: CASSQSGTGSNQPQHF.

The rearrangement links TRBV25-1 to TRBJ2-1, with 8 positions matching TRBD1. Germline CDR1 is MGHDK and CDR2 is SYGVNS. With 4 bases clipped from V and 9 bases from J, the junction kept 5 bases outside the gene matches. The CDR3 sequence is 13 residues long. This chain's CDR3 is CASSGTGGFEQFF. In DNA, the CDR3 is TGTGCCAGCAGTGGTACAGGGGGGTTTGAGCAGTTCTTC.